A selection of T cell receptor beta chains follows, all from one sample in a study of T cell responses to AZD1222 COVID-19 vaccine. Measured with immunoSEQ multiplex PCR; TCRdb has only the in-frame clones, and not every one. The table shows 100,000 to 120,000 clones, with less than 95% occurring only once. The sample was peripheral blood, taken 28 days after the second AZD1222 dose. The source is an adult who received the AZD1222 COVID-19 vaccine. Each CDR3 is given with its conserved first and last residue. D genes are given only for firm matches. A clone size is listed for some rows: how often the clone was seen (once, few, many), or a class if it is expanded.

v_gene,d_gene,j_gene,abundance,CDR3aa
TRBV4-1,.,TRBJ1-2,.,CASSQAAGDGYTF
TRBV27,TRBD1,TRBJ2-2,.,CASSTDRDTGELFF
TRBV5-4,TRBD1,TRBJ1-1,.,CASNNRGDTEAFF
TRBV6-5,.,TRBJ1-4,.,CASRGTRNEKLFF
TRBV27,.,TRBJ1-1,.,CASSLLVGAGTEAFF
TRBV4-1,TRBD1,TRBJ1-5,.,CASSQVMFRGQASNQPQHF
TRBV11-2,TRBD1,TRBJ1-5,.,CASSAIRQGAIQPQHF
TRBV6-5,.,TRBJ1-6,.,CAGGRGNSPLHF
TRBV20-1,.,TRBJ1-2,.,CSGESNYGYTF
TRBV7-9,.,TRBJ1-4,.,CASSLEGHHNEKLFF
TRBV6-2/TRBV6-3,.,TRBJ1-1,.,CASSFMNTEAFF
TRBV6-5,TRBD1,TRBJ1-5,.,CASSYSIAGGNQPQHF
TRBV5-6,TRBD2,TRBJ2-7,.,CASSLVGAGAGGPDEQYF
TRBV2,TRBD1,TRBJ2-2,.,CASRNRDRDTGELFF
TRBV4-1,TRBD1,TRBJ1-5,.,CASSQDLIWRTGSSNQPQHF
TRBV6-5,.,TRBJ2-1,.,CASSYHIGGDGEQFF
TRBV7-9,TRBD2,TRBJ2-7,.,CASRGDDEQYF
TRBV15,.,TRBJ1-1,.,CATAPQDTEAFF
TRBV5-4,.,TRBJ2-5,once,CASSLGRVNFEETQYF
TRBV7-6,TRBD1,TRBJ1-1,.,CASSLTGANTEAFF